Given below is one TCR beta chain in context. The clone's antigen remains unknown. No much larger clonotype is one base removed from it; base qualities were not supplied. V is shortened by 7 bases, J by 7 bases, and the region joining them spans 14 bases. The CDR3 numbers 13 residues from cysteine through phenylalanine. CDR3 DNA is the only sequence kept; it has 39 bases, read in frame from the first base. In the germline V gene, CDR1 corresponds to MNHNS and CDR2 to SASEGT. For sequencing, an Illumina HiSeq 1500 was employed. Clones were called with MiXCR by TCRdb after fastp trimmed the public reads at Q25, and only in-frame beta chains were retained. Duplicate CDR3 protein sequences are folded into a single record with the most common DNA and genes. Recorded for this sample are under 150,000 distinct CDR3 sequences; under 35% of them occurred a single time. 41% of the sample is taken by the ten largest.

The data belong to a study of T cell repertoires in cytomegalovirus infection (dated by TCRdb to about 2019). Regarding the research as a whole: The peptide stimulations were aimed at well-studied HLA-B-restricted epitopes as well as recently identified HLA-C-restricted CMV epitopes, whose presentation resists viral immunomodulation. Donor HLA type was relevant to the analysis, as public TCR beta signatures indicated carriage of CMV infection together with the matching HLA type.

Study-level results and caveats: In the ex vivo response, HLA-C-restricted CMV-specific TCR beta clonotypes were dominant, and in two of eight donors the single most frequent clonotype came from this HLA-C-restricted group. Cumulative frequency of public TCR beta family members discriminated carriers of CMV infection plus the relevant HLA type in this cohort and an independent 352-donor cohort.

Read against the paper, the sample's treatment or condition label means: in vitro stimulation with specific CMV peptide epitopes to enrich CMV-specific T cells. The specimen comprised CD8+ T cells from cultured PBMCs, sampled from culture after CMV antigen stimulation. The rearranged chain carries TRBV6-1 and TRBJ2-4; TRBD1 is a weak D gene call, 5 bases matching. The sequence was obtained from a human donor in good health (CMV status not recorded). Some clones in this sample may be carry-over from other donors' samples. The CDR3 here reads CASKFREPNIQYF. The DNA is TGTGCCAGCAAGTTCAGGGAACCGAACATTCAGTACTTC.